This T cell receptor (beta chain) emerged from a study of blood T cell repertoires in COVID-19. Study as a whole: Researchers got acute and convalescent COVID-19 samples from the United States, Italy and Spain. Sample material is recorded as cDNA or gDNA derived from T cells, B-cell-depleted T cells, or PBMCs.

As processed by the authors: Amplifying reference gene primers gave estimates of nucleated cell counts. Sequencing was performed with immunoSEQ multiplex PCR; in TCRdb, only in-frame clones are kept and a portion is missing. V and J calls and clone size are copied from that table; D and trimming were computed from the DNA. The sample consists of 45,000 to 50,000 clones, about three quarters of them appearing once. The germline V gene encodes CDR1 ENHRY and CDR2 SYGVKD. With 2 bases removed from V and 5 bases from J, the gap between germline ends came to 12 bases. CDR3 length: 14 amino acids. Source material: peripheral blood. The sequence derives from a human donor with active or convalescent COVID-19. The donor label of this sample is uncertain. The chain combines TRBV10-3 with TRBJ1-1, with D possibly TRBD1 on 6 matching bases. The CDR3: CAISEGAGVTEAFF. CDR3 in DNA: TGTGCCATCAGTGAGGGGGCAGGGGTTACTGAAGCTTTCTTT.